These T cell receptor beta chains were read from a single sample in a study of blood T cell repertoires in COVID-19. Assay: immunoSEQ multiplex PCR; the TCRdb copy retains only in-frame clones and omits some. The data hold some 82,000 clones, with around 86% observed a single time. The specimen sequenced was peripheral blood. The source of these receptors is a man older than 75 with acute or convalescent COVID-19. The CDR3 runs from the conserved cysteine through the conserved F or W. Fields, in order: J gene, clone size, D gene, CDR3 length, V gene, CDR3 protein, CDR3 DNA. The D gene is left open where the match is weak. A clone size is listed for some rows: how often the clone was seen (once, few, many), or a class if it is expanded.

j_gene: TRBJ1-2
abundance: .
d_gene: TRBD1
len: 17
v_gene: TRBV28
CDR3aa: CASSHGQGTGLRYGYTF
CDR3nt: TGTGCCAGCAGCCATGGACAGGGGACAGGGTTACGGTATGGCTACACCTTC

j_gene: TRBJ2-7
abundance: .
d_gene: .
len: 15
v_gene: TRBV11-2
CDR3aa: CASSSKRTATYEQYF
CDR3nt: TGTGCCAGCAGCTCCAAACGGACAGCCACCTACGAGCAGTACTTC

j_gene: TRBJ1-1
abundance: .
d_gene: .
len: 15
v_gene: TRBV5-1
CDR3aa: CASSHQGIGNTEAFF
CDR3nt: TGCGCCAGCAGCCACCAGGGCATCGGGAACACTGAAGCTTTCTTT

j_gene: TRBJ1-2
abundance: .
d_gene: .
len: 12
v_gene: TRBV2
CDR3aa: CASSEQNYGYTF
CDR3nt: TGTGCCAGCAGTGAGCAGAACTATGGCTACACCTTC

j_gene: TRBJ2-3
abundance: .
d_gene: TRBD1
len: 15
v_gene: TRBV4-2
CDR3aa: CASSQSSTGVDTQYF
CDR3nt: TGTGCCAGCAGCCAATCCTCGACAGGGGTAGATACGCAGTATTTT

j_gene: TRBJ2-7
abundance: medium-sized
d_gene: .
len: 14
v_gene: TRBV5-4
CDR3aa: CASSLGGLGSEQYF
CDR3nt: TGTGCCAGCAGCTTGGGGGGATTGGGGAGTGAGCAGTACTTC

j_gene: TRBJ2-5
abundance: .
d_gene: TRBD1
len: 14
v_gene: TRBV5-1
CDR3aa: CASSLQGAQETQYF
CDR3nt: TGCGCCAGCAGCTTGCAGGGGGCCCAAGAGACCCAGTACTTC

j_gene: TRBJ2-7
abundance: few
d_gene: TRBD1
len: 14
v_gene: TRBV5-8
CDR3aa: CASSTGTGFSEQYF
CDR3nt: TGTGCCAGCAGCACCGGGACAGGGTTCTCCGAGCAGTACTTC

j_gene: TRBJ1-6
abundance: .
d_gene: .
len: 14
v_gene: TRBV6-5
CDR3aa: CASRGRIDNSPLHF
CDR3nt: TGTGCCAGCAGGGGGAGGATTGATAATTCACCCCTCCACTTT

j_gene: TRBJ2-2
abundance: once
d_gene: TRBD2
len: 16
v_gene: TRBV4-1
CDR3aa: CASRSGTSVNTGELFF
CDR3nt: TGCGCCAGCAGGTCCGGGACTAGCGTGAACACCGGGGAGCTGTTTTTT

j_gene: TRBJ1-5
abundance: .
d_gene: TRBD1
len: 13
v_gene: TRBV12-3/TRBV12-4
CDR3aa: CASSFSGGQPQHF
CDR3nt: TGTGCCAGCAGCTTCTCAGGGGGTCAGCCCCAGCATTTT

j_gene: TRBJ1-1
abundance: .
d_gene: .
len: 13
v_gene: TRBV19
CDR3aa: CASSISWETGAFF
CDR3nt: TGTGCCAGTAGTATATCGTGGGAAACAGGAGCTTTCTTT

j_gene: TRBJ2-1
abundance: .
d_gene: .
len: 15
v_gene: TRBV7-7
CDR3aa: CASSLSATSYNEQFF
CDR3nt: TGTGCTAGCAGCTTAAGCGCTACCTCCTACAATGAGCAGTTCTTC

j_gene: TRBJ1-2
abundance: .
d_gene: .
len: 12
v_gene: TRBV28
CDR3aa: CASSVPSYGYTF
CDR3nt: TGTGCCAGCAGTGTCCCCTCCTATGGCTACACCTTC

j_gene: TRBJ1-2
abundance: once
d_gene: TRBD1
len: 16
v_gene: TRBV18
CDR3aa: CASSPVNLNRGLGYTF
CDR3nt: TGTGCCAGCTCACCCGTAAACCTTAACAGGGGGCTGGGCTACACCTTC

j_gene: TRBJ1-5
abundance: .
d_gene: TRBD1
len: 14
v_gene: TRBV27
CDR3aa: CASSLSTGEQPQHF
CDR3nt: TGTGCCAGCAGTTTATCGACAGGGGAACAGCCCCAGCATTTT